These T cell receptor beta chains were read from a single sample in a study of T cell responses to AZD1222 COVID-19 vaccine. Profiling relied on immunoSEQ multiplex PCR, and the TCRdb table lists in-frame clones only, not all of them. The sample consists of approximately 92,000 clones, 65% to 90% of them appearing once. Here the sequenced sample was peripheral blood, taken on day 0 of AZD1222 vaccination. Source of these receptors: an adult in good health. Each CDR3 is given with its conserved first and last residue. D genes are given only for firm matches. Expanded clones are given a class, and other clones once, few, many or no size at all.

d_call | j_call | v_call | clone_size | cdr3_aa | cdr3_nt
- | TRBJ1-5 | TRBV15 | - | CATSRDGGSQPQHF | TGTGCCACCAGCAGAGATGGGGGCTCTCAGCCCCAGCATTTT
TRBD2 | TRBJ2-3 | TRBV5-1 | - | CASSLRVLAATDTQYF | TGCGCCAGCAGCTTGAGAGTCCTAGCGGCCACAGATACGCAGTATTTT
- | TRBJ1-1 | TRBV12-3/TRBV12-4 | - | CASSGTRGTEAFF | TGTGCCAGCAGTGGAACAAGGGGCACTGAAGCTTTCTTT
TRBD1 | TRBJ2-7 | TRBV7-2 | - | CASSSGQGRYEQYF | TGTGCCAGCAGCTCGGGACAGGGGAGATACGAGCAGTACTTC
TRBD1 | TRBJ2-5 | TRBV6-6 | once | CASRDRGKGETQYF | TGTGCCAGCAGGGACAGGGGGAAAGGAGAGACCCAGTACTTC
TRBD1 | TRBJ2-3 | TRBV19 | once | CASSDRGGTDTQYF | TGTGCCAGTAGTGACAGGGGAGGCACAGATACGCAGTATTTT
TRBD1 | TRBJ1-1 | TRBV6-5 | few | CASSQTDRRTEAFF | TGTGCCAGCAGTCAGACGGACAGGAGAACTGAAGCTTTCTTT
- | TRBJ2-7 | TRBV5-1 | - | CASSPEGALGQYF | TGCGCCAGCAGCCCGGAGGGTGCCCTCGGGCAGTACTTC
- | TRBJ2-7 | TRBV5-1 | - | CASSPDRPSYEQYF | TGCGCCAGCAGCCCGGACAGACCTTCCTACGAGCAGTACTTC
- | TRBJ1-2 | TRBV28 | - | CASNVATTNLLF | TGTGCCAGCAATGTAGCGACAACCAACCTCCTTTTC